This T cell receptor (beta chain) was obtained from a study of blood T cell repertoires in COVID-19. Sequencing was performed with immunoSEQ multiplex PCR; in TCRdb, only in-frame clones are kept and a portion is missing. The sample contains 250,000 or so clones, about 87% of which appear only once. Germline CDR1 reads MDHEN; CDR2 reads SYDVKM. The CDR3 sequence is 15 residues long. The V and J ends lost 4 bases and 1 base respectively, with 13 bases between them. V usage is TRBV28 and J usage is TRBJ1-2, with a possible D match to TRBD1 (5 bases). The sample taken for sequencing was PBMCs or T cells enriched from blood (not recorded which). The clonotype was recovered from a woman aged 25 to 39 with acute COVID-19. The CDR3 is CASSSTGLINYGYTF. CDR3 DNA: TGTGCCAGCAGTTCTACGGGACTCATTAACTATGGCTACACCTTC.